Described below is a single T cell receptor (beta chain) sequence and its context. Its specificity is not known. The germline CDR1 and CDR2 sequences are SGHTA and FQGNSA. Deletions cut 5 bases from V and 6 bases from J, with 5 bases between. The CDR3 has 12 amino acids. The entry originates in a study of T cell responses to AZD1222 COVID-19 vaccine. Overall study: Second doses at about 4 or about 12 weeks were pooled. Points from the study as a whole: With two AZD1222 doses given, Spike-specific TCR breadth and depth both rose. The donor group comprised mostly white British people and more females; the analysis possibly underestimated clonal diversity.

Clones were sequenced by immunoSEQ multiplex PCR, and TCRdb holds only the in-frame ones, with some missing. Here the sample spans around 97,000 clones, 91% being singletons. This TCR came from an adult in good health. The chain couples TRBV7-2 to TRBJ1-6; D is undetermined. This specimen was peripheral blood, taken on day 0 of AZD1222 vaccination. The DNA of the CDR3 is TGTGCCAGCAGCCATCGTAATTCACCCCTCCACTTT. It yields the protein CASSHRNSPLHF.